The T cell receptor beta chain under discussion was sequenced for a study of T cells after yellow fever vaccination. Study results and limitations: After the booster, 96% of CD4 and around nine tenths of CD8 primary-response clones were re-detected.

This CDR3 is 15 amino acids long. CDR1 and CDR2 from the germline V gene are SGHVS and FNYEAQ. The germline V and J ends were trimmed by 1 base and 10 bases, with 14 bases remaining between them. Turning to this clonotype: Its antigen is not known.

5'RACE template switching added a universal primer site and UMIs to TCR cDNA. TCRdb analysed the 5' RACE reads with MiXCR anew, one entry per CDR3 protein. The sample has hundreds of thousands of distinct CDR3 sequences; about a fifth are singletons. The chain joins TRBV7-6 to TRBJ1-6, with unresolved D. The source is a man younger than 35 who received the YFV17D yellow fever vaccine. Sequenced here: PBMCs, sampled 20 to 25 days after the first yellow fever vaccination. CDR3: CASSLEVGPGSPLHF. Written as DNA, the CDR3 is TGTGCCAGCAGCTTAGAGGTTGGGCCGGGCTCACCCCTCCACTTT.